This TCR beta chain was captured by sequencing in a study of OX40 agonist ivuxolimab in advanced cancers. The overall study: The study enrolled dose-escalation patients with hepatocellular carcinoma, melanoma, renal cell or head and neck cancer. Partial responses were achieved by three patients, of whom one had hepatocellular carcinoma and two had cutaneous melanoma.

Clones were read by immunoSEQ multiplex PCR, and TCRdb kept only the in-frame ones, dropping some. The sample contains roughly 67,000 clones, 87% of which appear only once. Trimming pared 7 bases from V and 6 bases from J, leaving 19 bases between. The CDR3 contains 15 residues. Germline V gene sequence: CDR1 MNHEY, CDR2 SMNVEV (reference sequence). This material consisted of CD4+ or CD8+ T cells sorted from blood, taken in a trial of the OX40 agonist ivuxolimab. The gene calls are TRBV27 and TRBJ2-1; D is perhaps TRBD2 (6 bases). The clonotype comes from an adult with an advanced solid tumor such as melanoma, head and neck, liver or kidney cancer. CDR3 amino acids: CASTRTRNGGNEQFF. CDR3 nucleotide sequence: TGTGCCAGCACCCGGACACGCAACGGGGGCAATGAGCAGTTCTTC.